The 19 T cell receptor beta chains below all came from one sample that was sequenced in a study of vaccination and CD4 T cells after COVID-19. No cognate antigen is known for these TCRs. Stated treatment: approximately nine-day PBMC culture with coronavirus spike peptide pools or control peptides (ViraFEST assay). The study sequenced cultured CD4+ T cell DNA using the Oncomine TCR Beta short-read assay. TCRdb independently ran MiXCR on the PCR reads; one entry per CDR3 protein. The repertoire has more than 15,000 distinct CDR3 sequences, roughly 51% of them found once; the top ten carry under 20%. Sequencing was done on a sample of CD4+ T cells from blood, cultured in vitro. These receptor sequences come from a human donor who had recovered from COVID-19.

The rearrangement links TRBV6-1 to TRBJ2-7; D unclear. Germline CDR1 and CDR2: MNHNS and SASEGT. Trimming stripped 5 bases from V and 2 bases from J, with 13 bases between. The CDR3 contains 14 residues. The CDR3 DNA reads TGTGCCAGCAGTACAACCTGGGGTCCCTACGAGCAGTACTTC. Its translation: CASSTTWGPYEQYF.

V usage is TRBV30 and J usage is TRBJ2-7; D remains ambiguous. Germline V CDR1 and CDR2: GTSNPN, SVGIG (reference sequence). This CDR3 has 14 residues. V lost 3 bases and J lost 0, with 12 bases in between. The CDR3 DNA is TGTGCCTGGAGCAAGGGTAAACACTCCTACGAGCAGTACTTC. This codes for CAWSKGKHSYEQYF.

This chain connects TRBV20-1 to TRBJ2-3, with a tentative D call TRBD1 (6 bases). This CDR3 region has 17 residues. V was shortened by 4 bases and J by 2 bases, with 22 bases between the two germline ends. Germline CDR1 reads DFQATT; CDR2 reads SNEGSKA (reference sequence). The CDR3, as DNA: TGCAGTGCTACCTTTTTTAGGTATGGGGGCGACACAGATACGCAGTATTTT. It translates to CSATFFRYGGDTDTQYF.

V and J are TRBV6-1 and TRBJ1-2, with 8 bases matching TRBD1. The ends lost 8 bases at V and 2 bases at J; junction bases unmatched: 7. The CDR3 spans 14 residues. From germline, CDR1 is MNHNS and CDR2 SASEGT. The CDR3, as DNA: TGTGCCAGCTCATCAGGGGGCCAGAACTATGGCTACACCTTC. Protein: CASSSGGQNYGYTF.

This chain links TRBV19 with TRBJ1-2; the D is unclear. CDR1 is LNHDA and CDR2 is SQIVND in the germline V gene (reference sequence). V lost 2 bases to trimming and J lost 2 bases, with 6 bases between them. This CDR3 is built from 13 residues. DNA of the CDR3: TGTGCCAGTAGTATACCCCCAAACTATGGCTACACCTTC. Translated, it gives CASSIPPNYGYTF.

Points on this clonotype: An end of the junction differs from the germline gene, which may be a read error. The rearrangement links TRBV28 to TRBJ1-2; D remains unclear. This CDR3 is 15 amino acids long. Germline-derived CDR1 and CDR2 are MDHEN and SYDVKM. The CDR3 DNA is TGTACCAGCACTAGTTTGGGTGGGCCTAACTATGGCTACACCTTC. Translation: CTSTSLGGPNYGYTF.

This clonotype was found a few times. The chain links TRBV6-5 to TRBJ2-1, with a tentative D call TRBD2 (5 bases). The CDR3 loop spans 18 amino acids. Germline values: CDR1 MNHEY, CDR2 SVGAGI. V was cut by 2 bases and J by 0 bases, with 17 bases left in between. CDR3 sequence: CASSYPQRTGSSYNEQFF. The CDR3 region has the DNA TGTGCCAGCAGTTACCCGCAGAGGACGGGGAGCTCCTACAATGAGCAGTTCTTC.

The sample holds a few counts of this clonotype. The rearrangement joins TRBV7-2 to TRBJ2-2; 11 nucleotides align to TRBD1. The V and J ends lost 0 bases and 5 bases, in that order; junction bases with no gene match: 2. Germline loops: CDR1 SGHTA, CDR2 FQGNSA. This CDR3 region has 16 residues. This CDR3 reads CASSLARDRGTGELFF. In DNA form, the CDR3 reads TGTGCCAGCAGCTTAGCTAGGGACAGGGGGACCGGGGAGCTGTTTTTT.

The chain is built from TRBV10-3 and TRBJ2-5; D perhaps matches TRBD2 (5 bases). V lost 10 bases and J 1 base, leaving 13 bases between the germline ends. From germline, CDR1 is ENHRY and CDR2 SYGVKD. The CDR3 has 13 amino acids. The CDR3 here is CATLRGFQETQYF. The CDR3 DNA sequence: TGTGCCACCCTGAGAGGGTTCCAAGAGACCCAGTACTTC.

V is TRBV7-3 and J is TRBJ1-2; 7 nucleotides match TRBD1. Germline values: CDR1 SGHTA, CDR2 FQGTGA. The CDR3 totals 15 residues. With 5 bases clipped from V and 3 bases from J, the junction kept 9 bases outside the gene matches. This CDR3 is CASSPDRAGDYGYTF. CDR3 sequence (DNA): TGTGCCAGCAGCCCAGACAGGGCGGGGGACTATGGCTACACCTTC.

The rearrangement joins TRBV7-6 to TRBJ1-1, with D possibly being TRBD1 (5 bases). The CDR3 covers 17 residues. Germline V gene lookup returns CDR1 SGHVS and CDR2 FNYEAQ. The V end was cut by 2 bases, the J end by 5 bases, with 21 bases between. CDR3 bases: TGTGCCAGCAGCTTACGGTACACTGTAGGGGAATCGACTGAAGCTTTCTTT. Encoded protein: CASSLRYTVGESTEAFF.

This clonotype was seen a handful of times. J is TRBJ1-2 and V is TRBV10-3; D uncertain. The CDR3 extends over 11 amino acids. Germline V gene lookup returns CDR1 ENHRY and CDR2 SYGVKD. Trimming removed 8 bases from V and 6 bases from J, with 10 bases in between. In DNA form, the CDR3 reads TGTGCCATCTCGGCCCGGGATGGCTACACCTTC. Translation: CAISARDGYTF.

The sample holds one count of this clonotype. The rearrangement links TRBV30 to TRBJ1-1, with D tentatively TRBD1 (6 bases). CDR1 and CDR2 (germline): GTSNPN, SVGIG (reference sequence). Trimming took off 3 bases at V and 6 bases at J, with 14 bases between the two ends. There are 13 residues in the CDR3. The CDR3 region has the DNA TGTGCCTGGAGCGCAGGGGAGGAGGCTGAAGCTTTCTTT. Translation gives CAWSAGEEAEAFF.

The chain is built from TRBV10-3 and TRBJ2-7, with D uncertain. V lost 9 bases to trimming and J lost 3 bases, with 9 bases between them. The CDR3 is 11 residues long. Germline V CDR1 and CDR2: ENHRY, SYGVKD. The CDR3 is CAIGQNYEQYF. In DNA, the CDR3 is TGTGCCATTGGGCAGAACTACGAGCAGTACTTC.

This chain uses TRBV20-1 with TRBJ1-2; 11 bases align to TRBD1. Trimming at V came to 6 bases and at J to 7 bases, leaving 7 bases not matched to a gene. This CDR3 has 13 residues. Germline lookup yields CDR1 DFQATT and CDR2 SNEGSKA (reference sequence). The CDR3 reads CSAGGGTGGGYTF. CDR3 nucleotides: TGCAGTGCCGGAGGGGGGACAGGGGGTGGCTACACCTTC.

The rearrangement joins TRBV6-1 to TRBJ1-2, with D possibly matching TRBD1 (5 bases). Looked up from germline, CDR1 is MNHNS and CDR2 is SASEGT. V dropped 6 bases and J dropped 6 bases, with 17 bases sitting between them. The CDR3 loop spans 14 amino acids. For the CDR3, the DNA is TGTGCCAGCAGGGCCGGACACGGCCGGGATGGCTACACCTTC. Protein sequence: CASRAGHGRDGYTF.

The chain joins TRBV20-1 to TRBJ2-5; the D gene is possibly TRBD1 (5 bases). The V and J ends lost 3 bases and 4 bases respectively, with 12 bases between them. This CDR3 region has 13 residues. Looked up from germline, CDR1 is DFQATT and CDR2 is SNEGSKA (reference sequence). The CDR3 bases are TGCAGTGCTAGCCCTCACAGGTTAGAGACCCAGTACTTC. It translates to CSASPHRLETQYF.

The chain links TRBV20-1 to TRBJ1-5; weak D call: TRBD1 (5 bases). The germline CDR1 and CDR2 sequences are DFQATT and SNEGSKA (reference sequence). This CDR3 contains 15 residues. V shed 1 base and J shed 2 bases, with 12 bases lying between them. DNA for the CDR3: TGCAGTGCTAGAGTTGATGGGGGTGGCAATCAGCCCCAGCATTTT. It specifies CSARVDGGGNQPQHF.

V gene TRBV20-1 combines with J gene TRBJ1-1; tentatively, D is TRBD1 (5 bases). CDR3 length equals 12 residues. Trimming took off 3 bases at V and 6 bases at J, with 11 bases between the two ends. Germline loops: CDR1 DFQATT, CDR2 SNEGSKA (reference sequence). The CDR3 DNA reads TGCAGTGCTAGGGGGGGGGAGGCTGAAGCTTTCTTT. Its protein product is CSARGGEAEAFF.